Each of the 25 T cell receptor beta chains below was sequenced from the same sample in a study of OX40 agonist ivuxolimab in advanced cancers. Repertoires were generated with immunoSEQ multiplex PCR, while TCRdb's copy carries only in-frame clones and drops some. The table shows around 19,000 clones, with around 70% occurring only once. This specimen was CD4+ or CD8+ T cells sorted from blood, taken in a trial of the OX40 agonist ivuxolimab. The receptors were sampled from an adult with an advanced solid tumor such as melanoma, head and neck, liver or kidney cancer.

This chain connects TRBV5-6 to TRBJ1-5; D uncertain. CDR3 size: 13 residues. Trimming left V 5 bases short and J 3 bases short, with 9 bases between. Germline V gene lookup returns CDR1 SGHDT and CDR2 YYEEEE. The CDR3 nucleotides are TGTGCCAGCAGTTTCGGGGTCAATCAGCCCCAGCATTTT. Translating gives CASSFGVNQPQHF.

The chain is built from TRBV29-1 and TRBJ2-2; D gene ambiguous. Germline values: CDR1 SQVTM, CDR2 ANQGSEA. Trimming removed 8 bases at V and 5 bases at J, with 15 bases between. This CDR3 comprises 13 residues. The CDR3 region is CSSVGSLTGELFF. The CDR3 DNA sequence: TGCAGCTCCGTGGGCAGCTTAACCGGGGAGCTGTTTTTT.

The table lists this clone with a count of one. The chain employs TRBV19 and TRBJ1-5; D is unclear. The CDR3 contains 15 residues. V lost 5 bases and J 3 bases, leaving 14 bases between the germline ends. Germline assignment: CDR1 LNHDA and CDR2 SQIVND (reference sequence). The CDR3 DNA is TGTGCCAGTAGTTCCGTCCTCGGGGACAATCAGCCCCAGCATTTT. Protein product: CASSSVLGDNQPQHF. Complete variable domain (other parts from reference TRBV19 and TRBJ1-5): DGGITQSPKYLFRKEGQNVTLSCEQNLNHDAMYWYRQDPGQGLRLIYYSQIVNDFQKGDIAEGYSVSREKKESFPLTVTSAQKNPTAFYLCASSSVLGDNQPQHFGDGTRLSIL.

The CDR3 coding sequence is TGTGCCAGCAGCACGTCCCGGGACAGCGCGAACACCGGGGAGCTGTTTTTT. Translation: CASSTSRDSANTGELFF. The chain carries TRBV7-2 and TRBJ2-2, with 7 bases matching TRBD1. The CDR3 has 17 amino acids. The trim removed 5 bases at V and 0 bases at J, leaving 9 bases unmatched. Germline assignment: CDR1 SGHTA and CDR2 FQGNSA.

The chain carries TRBV9 and TRBJ1-2; D not certain. V shed 3 bases and J shed 4 bases, with 19 bases lying between them. CDR1 and CDR2 from the germline V gene are SGDLS and YYNGEE. The CDR3 length is 16 residues. The CDR3 bases are TGTGCCAGCAGCGGCCGGACCGCCCTCGAGGGCTATGGCTACACCTTC. It translates to CASSGRTALEGYGYTF.

J is TRBJ1-1 and V is TRBV5-8, with D unclear. The CDR3 is made up of 12 amino acids. Germline CDR1 reads SGHTS; CDR2 reads YDEGEE. V shed 0 bases and J shed 4 bases, with 4 bases lying between them. The CDR3 sequence: CASSLVRTEAFF. CDR3 sequence (DNA): TGTGCCAGCAGCTTGGTACGCACTGAAGCTTTCTTT.

This CDR3 reads CASSLQASSTDTQYF. The CDR3 coding sequence is TGTGCCAGCAGCTTACAGGCCTCTAGCACAGATACGCAGTATTTT. This chain links TRBV7-6 with TRBJ2-3, with D hard to call. The CDR3 length is 15 residues. Germline V gives CDR1 SGHVS, CDR2 FNYEAQ. The V and J ends lost 2 bases and 0 bases respectively, with 9 bases between them.

The V gene is TRBV19, the J gene TRBJ2-7; perhaps TRBD2 as D (6 bases). Trimming removed 3 bases at V and 2 bases at J, with 11 bases between. The CDR3 totals 14 residues. The germline V gene encodes CDR1 LNHDA and CDR2 SQIVND (reference sequence). The CDR3 sequence is CASSISGRPYEQYF. As DNA, the CDR3 is TGTGCCAGTAGTATTAGCGGCCGCCCCTACGAGCAGTACTTC.

The chain joins TRBV9 to TRBJ1-2; D unclear. This CDR3 has 13 amino acids. V dropped 0 bases and J dropped 8 bases, with 11 bases sitting between them. The germline V gene encodes CDR1 SGDLS and CDR2 YYNGEE. CDR3 nucleotide sequence: TGTGCCAGCAGCGTAGCTACGTTAGGGGGCTACACCTTC. Translated, it gives CASSVATLGGYTF.

The chain employs TRBV28 and TRBJ2-7; unclear D gene. Germline CDR1 is MDHEN and CDR2 is SYDVKM. This CDR3 spans 11 amino acids. With 6 bases removed from V and 4 bases from J, the gap between germline ends came to 7 bases. CDR3 loop: CASRFLYEQYF. CDR3 nucleotide sequence: TGTGCCAGCAGGTTCCTTTACGAGCAGTACTTC.

With respect to this clone: The germline gene is not matched at one end of the junction; a read error may be the cause. The identical CDR3 is also encoded by other nucleotide sequences in the sample. V usage is TRBV5-1 and J usage is TRBJ2-7; 7 bases line up with TRBD1. The CDR3 is 14 amino acids. The germline CDR1 and CDR2 sequences are SGHRS and YFSETQ. CDR3 DNA sequence: TGCGCTAGCAGCTTGGGGGACAGATCCTACGAGCAGTACTTC. Translation gives CASSLGDRSYEQYF.

The chain joins TRBV4-1 to TRBJ2-2; tentatively, D is TRBD1 (6 bases). The V and J ends lost 0 bases and 7 bases respectively, with 12 bases between them. Germline lookup yields CDR1 MGHRA and CDR2 YSYEKL. This CDR3 has 15 amino acids. DNA for the CDR3: TGCGCCAGCAGCCAAGACCCTCTAGGGGGCGGGGAGCTGTTTTTT. Protein sequence: CASSQDPLGGGELFF.

The chain recombines TRBV4-1 with TRBJ2-7; maybe TRBD2 (5 bases). The CDR3 runs to 13 residues. V lost 0 bases to trimming and J lost 12 bases, with 15 bases between them. The germline CDR1 and CDR2 sequences are MGHRA and YSYEKL. The CDR3 DNA reads as TGCGCCAGCAGCCAAGACCATAGGGAGCAGCTGTACTTC. As protein: CASSQDHREQLYF.

This clone occurred once. This chain links TRBV13 with TRBJ2-5, with D unresolved. Per the germline V gene, CDR1 is PRHDT and CDR2 is FYEKMQ (reference sequence). The CDR3 spans 14 residues. The germline V and J ends were trimmed by 5 bases and 5 bases, with 15 bases remaining between them. CDR3 in DNA: TGTGCCAGCAGCAACCTGACGGGTATTGAGACCCAGTACTTC. Translation: CASSNLTGIETQYF.

This clone is categorized as medium-sized. V is TRBV12-1 and J is TRBJ1-5; the listed D gene, TRBD1, was not tested against the DNA. TRBV12-1 is assigned pseudogene status. CDR3 size: 16 residues. The CDR3 nucleotides are TGTGCCAGCAGCTTTGCGGTCAGGCCTAGCAATCAGCCCCAGCATTTT. Amino acid sequence: CASSFAVRPSNQPQHF.

This clone qualifies as large (0.1 to 1%). The gene calls are TRBV27 and TRBJ1-5; a weak D match, TRBD1 (5 bases). V lost 2 bases and J lost 3, with 8 bases in between. The CDR3 has 14 amino acids. Germline CDR1 reads MNHEY; CDR2 reads SMNVEV (reference sequence). CDR3 bases: TGTGCCAGCAGTTTAGCGGGGGACAATCAGCCCCAGCATTTT. It specifies CASSLAGDNQPQHF.

This clone appeared a few times. V is TRBV27 and J is TRBJ2-7; no definite D call. This CDR3 region has 12 residues. CDR1 MNHEY and CDR2 SMNVEV come from the germline V gene (reference sequence). The V and J ends lost 7 bases and 2 bases respectively, with 9 bases between them. The CDR3 protein is CASMGKAYEQYF. CDR3 nucleotide sequence: TGTGCCAGCATGGGAAAGGCCTACGAGCAGTACTTC.

The chain combines TRBV18 with TRBJ2-4; D call uncertain. There are 14 residues in the CDR3. V gave up 3 bases and J gave up 7 bases, with 13 bases separating them. Looked up from germline, CDR1 is KGHSH and CDR2 is LQKENI. CDR3 coding DNA: TGTGCCAGCTCACCCCCCGATTTGTGGAACATTCAGTACTTC. Its protein is CASSPPDLWNIQYF.

The chain couples TRBV21-1 to TRBJ2-7. TRBV21-1 is deemed a pseudogene. The length of the CDR3 is 13 residues. The CDR3 region has the DNA TGTGCCAGCAATGGAGACACACAGTACGAGCAGTACTTC. Protein: CASNGDTQYEQYF.

This chain joins TRBV11-2 and TRBJ2-3; 7 nucleotides align to TRBD2. CDR1 is SGHAT, CDR2 FQNNGV, per germline. Unmatched junction bases numbered 2, after V lost 5 bases and J lost 0 bases. This CDR3 comprises 14 residues. Here the CDR3 reads CASSGSGSTDTQYF. The DNA for the CDR3 is TGTGCCAGCAGCGGTAGCGGGAGCACAGATACGCAGTATTTT.

The chain couples TRBV2 to TRBJ1-1; 9 bases agree with TRBD1. CDR1 SNHLY and CDR2 FYNNEI come from the germline V gene. The CDR3 covers 16 residues. The J segment lost 0 bases and the V segment lost 4 bases, leaving 6 bases of the junction unmatched. CDR3 residues: CASSGGTGFLNTEAFF. In DNA form, the CDR3 reads TGTGCCAGCAGTGGAGGGACAGGGTTTCTGAACACTGAAGCTTTCTTT.

The chain links TRBV6-5 to TRBJ1-5, with no clear D. Germline CDR1 is MNHEY and CDR2 is SVGAGI. The CDR3 totals 15 residues. Trimming took 2 bases from V and 0 from J, leaving 8 bases between them. CDR3 bases: TGTGCCAGCAGTTACAGGGAGAGTAGCAATCAGCCCCAGCATTTT. Residues: CASSYRESSNQPQHF.

The chain combines TRBV6-5 with TRBJ1-1; D possibly corresponds to TRBD1 (6 bases). V was shortened by 2 bases and J by 4 bases, with 8 bases between the two germline ends. The CDR3 covers 13 residues. Germline-derived CDR1 and CDR2 are MNHEY and SVGAGI. For the CDR3, the DNA is TGTGCCAGCAGTTACCAGGGGACCACTGAAGCTTTCTTT. Protein sequence: CASSYQGTTEAFF.

The chain carries TRBV12-5 and TRBJ1-1; D is unclear. In germline, CDR1 is LGHNT, CDR2 FRNRAP. V was cut by 4 bases and J by 8 bases, with 14 bases left in between. The CDR3 is 13 residues long. The CDR3 nucleotides read TGTGCTAGTGGTTACCTTTCGGGTCCGGAAGCTTTCTTT. Its protein product is CASGYLSGPEAFF.

In this sample, this clone turned up many times. The chain uses TRBV19 and TRBJ1-4, with D possibly TRBD1 on 5 matching bases. V lost 3 bases, J lost 0 bases, and 8 bases lay in between. The CDR3 is made up of 15 amino acids. Per the germline V gene, CDR1 is LNHDA and CDR2 is SQIVND (reference sequence). The CDR3 bases are TGTGCCAGTAGTATTGGGGGGACAACTAATGAAAAACTGTTTTTT. Translation gives CASSIGGTTNEKLFF.